This entry describes one TCR beta chain. This specimen belongs to a study of blood T cell repertoires in COVID-19. For the study at large: COVID-19 samples, acute and convalescent, were from the United States, Italy and Spain.

The germline gives CDR1 WNHNN, CDR2 SYGVQD (reference sequence). The CDR3 has 14 amino acids. V lost 3 bases, J lost 4 bases, and 12 bases lay in between. Using immunoSEQ multiplex PCR, the repertoire was profiled, and TCRdb retains in-frame clones only, with some absent. Among about 250,000 clones listed, 75% to 95% were seen once. This sequence was found in a woman between 18 and 30 years old who had recovered from COVID-19. The sample was PBMCs or T cells enriched from blood (not recorded which). The rearrangement joins TRBV10-1 to TRBJ1-1, with D maybe TRBD1 (6 bases). The CDR3 DNA reads TGCGCCAGCAGTGAAGGTCAGGGGTTCACTGAAGCTTTCTTT. Its protein product is CASSEGQGFTEAFF.